The following is a T cell receptor beta chain sequence with its context. No antigen is known for it. The time point denotes: week 23, last vaccination. The investigators gave 300 ug of mutant IDH1 20-mer peptide in each vaccine dose, together with topical imiquimod. Data came from immunoSEQ multiplex PCR; TCRdb stores just in-frame clones and leaves some out. The sample lists about 65,000 clones, 85% seen once, with roughly 4% in the top ten. This sample was included in a study of a mutant IDH1 vaccine in newly diagnosed glioma. The source of this sequence is a man younger than 45 with glioma. Here the sequenced sample was PBMCs, taken from a glioma patient whose treatment included an IDH1 peptide vaccine.

The CDR3 is CASNPDRVAEAFF. The CDR3 region has the DNA TGTGCCAGCAACCCTGACAGGGTTGCTGAAGCTTTCTTT. The chain combines TRBV6-6 with TRBJ1-1; TRBD1 matches at 7 bases. The J segment lost 6 bases and the V segment lost 7 bases, leaving 8 bases of the junction unmatched. Germline CDR1 reads MNHNY; CDR2 reads SVGAGI (reference sequence). The CDR3 loop spans 13 amino acids.